This TCR beta chain derives from a study of T-cell memory formation after mild COVID-19. Notes on the study in general: Cross-reactive memory apparently joined, as some responding clones appeared in pre-infection memory.

The ends were cut back, 5 bases at V and 3 bases at J, with 16 bases in the middle. There are 15 residues in the CDR3. Germline V gene data show CDR1 as SGHTA and CDR2 as FQGTGA. This clonotype was observed a handful of times. Its specificity is unknown. Each CDR3 protein gets one entry after TCRdb re-called the 5' RACE reads with MiXCR. The sample has 540,000 or so distinct CDR3 sequences, roughly 22% seen once; the top ten hold under 15%. V usage is TRBV7-3 and J usage is TRBJ2-5; D possibly corresponds to TRBD2 (6 bases). The TCR was taken from an adult woman who had mild COVID-19 (a few samples of this study predate the infection). Cell type and time point are not known. The sample consisted of PBMCs or a T cell subset sorted from them (not recorded which). Here the CDR3 reads CASSPSNRLEETQYF. The CDR3 bases are TGTGCCAGCAGCCCCTCTAACCGACTAGAAGAGACCCAGTACTTC.